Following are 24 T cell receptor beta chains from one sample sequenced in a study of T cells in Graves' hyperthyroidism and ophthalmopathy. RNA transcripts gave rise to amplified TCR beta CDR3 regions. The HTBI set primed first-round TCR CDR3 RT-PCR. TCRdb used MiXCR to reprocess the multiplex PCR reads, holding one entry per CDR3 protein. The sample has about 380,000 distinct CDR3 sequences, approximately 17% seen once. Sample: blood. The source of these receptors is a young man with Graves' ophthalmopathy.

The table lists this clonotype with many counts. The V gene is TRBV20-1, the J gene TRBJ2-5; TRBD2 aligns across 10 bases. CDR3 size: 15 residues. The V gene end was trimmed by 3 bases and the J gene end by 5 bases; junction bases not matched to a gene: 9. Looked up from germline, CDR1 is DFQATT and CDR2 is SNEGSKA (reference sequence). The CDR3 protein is CSASAQRGGRETQYF. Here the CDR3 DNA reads TGCAGTGCTAGTGCTCAGCGGGGGGGCCGGGAGACCCAGTACTTC.

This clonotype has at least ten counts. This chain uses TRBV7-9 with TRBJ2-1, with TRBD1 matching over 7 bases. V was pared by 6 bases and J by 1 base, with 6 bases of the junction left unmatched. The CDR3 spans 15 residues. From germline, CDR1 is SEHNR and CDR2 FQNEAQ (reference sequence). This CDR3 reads CASRGRQGSYNEQFF. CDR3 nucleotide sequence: TGTGCCAGCAGAGGGCGACAGGGATCCTACAATGAGCAGTTCTTC.

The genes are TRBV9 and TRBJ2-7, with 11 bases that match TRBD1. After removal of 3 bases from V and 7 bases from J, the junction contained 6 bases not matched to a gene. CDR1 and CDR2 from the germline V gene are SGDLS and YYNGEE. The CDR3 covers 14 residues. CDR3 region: CASSDRDRGLEQYF. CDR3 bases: TGTGCCAGCAGCGACCGGGACAGGGGGTTGGAGCAGTACTTC.

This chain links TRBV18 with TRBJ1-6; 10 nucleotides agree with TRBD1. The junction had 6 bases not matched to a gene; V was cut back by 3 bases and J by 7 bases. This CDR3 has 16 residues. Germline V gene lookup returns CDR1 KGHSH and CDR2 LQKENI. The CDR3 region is CASSPGQGSANSPLHF. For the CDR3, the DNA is TGTGCCAGCTCACCGGGACAGGGGTCGGCCAATTCACCCCTCCACTTT.

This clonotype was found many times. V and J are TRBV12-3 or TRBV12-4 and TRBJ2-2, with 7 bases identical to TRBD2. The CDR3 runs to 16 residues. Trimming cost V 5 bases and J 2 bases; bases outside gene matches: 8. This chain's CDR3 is CASSPPGTINTGELFF. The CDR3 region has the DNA TGTGCCAGCAGTCCCCCCGGGACTATAAACACCGGGGAGCTGTTTTTT.

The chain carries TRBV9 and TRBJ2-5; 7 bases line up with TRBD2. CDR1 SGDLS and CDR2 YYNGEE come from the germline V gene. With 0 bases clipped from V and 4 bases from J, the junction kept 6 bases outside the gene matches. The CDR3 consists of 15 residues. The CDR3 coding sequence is TGTGCCAGCAGCGTAGGGGGGGGGGATCCAGAGACCCAGTACTTC. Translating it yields CASSVGGGDPETQYF.

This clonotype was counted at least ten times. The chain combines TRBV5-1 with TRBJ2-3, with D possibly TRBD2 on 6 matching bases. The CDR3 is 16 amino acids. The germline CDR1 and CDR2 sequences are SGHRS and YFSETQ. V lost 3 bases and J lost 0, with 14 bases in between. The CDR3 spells CASSSEISGSTDTQYF. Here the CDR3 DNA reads TGCGCCAGCAGCTCGGAGATTAGCGGAAGCACAGATACGCAGTATTTT.

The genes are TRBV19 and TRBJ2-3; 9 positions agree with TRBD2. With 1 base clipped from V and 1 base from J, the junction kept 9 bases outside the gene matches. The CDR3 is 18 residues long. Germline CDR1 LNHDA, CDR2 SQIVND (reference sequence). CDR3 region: CASSIALSGGSRTDTQYF. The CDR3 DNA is TGTGCCAGTAGTATAGCCCTAAGCGGGGGGTCACGCACAGATACGCAGTATTTT.

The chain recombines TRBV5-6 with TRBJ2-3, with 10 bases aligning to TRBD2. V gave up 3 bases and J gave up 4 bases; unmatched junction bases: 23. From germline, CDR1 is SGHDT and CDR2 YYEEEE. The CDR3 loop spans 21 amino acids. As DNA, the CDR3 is TGTGCCAGCAGCTCGATCCCTTCCAATACCCTAGCGGGGGACGTCTCAGATACGCAGTATTTT. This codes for CASSSIPSNTLAGDVSDTQYF.

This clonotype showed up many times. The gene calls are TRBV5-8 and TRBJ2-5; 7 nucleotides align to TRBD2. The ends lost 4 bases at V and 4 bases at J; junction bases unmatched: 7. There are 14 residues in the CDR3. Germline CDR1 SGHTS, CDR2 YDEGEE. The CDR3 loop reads CASSRGDVRETQYF. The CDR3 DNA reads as TGTGCCAGCAGCCGGGGGGATGTGAGAGAGACCCAGTACTTC.

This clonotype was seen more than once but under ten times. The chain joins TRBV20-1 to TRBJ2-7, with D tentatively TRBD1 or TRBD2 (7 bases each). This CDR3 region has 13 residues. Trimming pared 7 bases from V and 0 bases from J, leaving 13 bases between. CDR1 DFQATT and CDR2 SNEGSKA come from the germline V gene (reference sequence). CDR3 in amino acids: CSGEGTASYEQYF. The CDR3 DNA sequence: TGCAGTGGGGAGGGGACAGCCTCCTACGAGCAGTACTTC.

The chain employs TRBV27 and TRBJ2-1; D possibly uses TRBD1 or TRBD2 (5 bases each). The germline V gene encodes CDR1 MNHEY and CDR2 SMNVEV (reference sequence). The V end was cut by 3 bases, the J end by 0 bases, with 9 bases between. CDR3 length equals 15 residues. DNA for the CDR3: TGTGCCAGCAGTTTTGTGGGGGTCTCCTACAATGAGCAGTTCTTC. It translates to CASSFVGVSYNEQFF.

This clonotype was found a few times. CDR3 protein: CASSTDLELEQYF. DNA of the CDR3: TGTGCCAGTTCGACGGACCTAGAGTTGGAGCAGTACTTC. The gene calls are TRBV19 and TRBJ2-7; no clear D. The ends were cut back, 8 bases at V and 7 bases at J, with 18 bases in the middle. Germline CDR1 LNHDA, CDR2 SQIVND (reference sequence). The CDR3 is made up of 13 amino acids.

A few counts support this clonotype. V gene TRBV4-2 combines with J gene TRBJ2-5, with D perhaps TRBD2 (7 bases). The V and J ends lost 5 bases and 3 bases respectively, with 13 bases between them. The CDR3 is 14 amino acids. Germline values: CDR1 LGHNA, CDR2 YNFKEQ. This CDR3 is CASSFGRGEETQYF. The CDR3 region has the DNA TGTGCCAGCAGCTTTGGGAGGGGGGAAGAGACCCAGTACTTC.

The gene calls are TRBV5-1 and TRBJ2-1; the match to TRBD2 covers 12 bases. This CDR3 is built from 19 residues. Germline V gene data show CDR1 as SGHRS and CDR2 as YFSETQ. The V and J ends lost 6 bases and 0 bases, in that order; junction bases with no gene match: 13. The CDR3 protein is CASTSSGGALFSSYNEQFF. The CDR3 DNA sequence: TGCGCCAGCACTTCTAGCGGGGGGGCCCTTTTTAGCTCCTACAATGAGCAGTTCTTC. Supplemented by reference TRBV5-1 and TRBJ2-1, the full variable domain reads KAGVTQTPRYLIKTRGQQVTLSCSPISGHRSVSWYQQTPGQGLQFLFEYFSETQRNKGNFPGRFSGRQFSNSRSEMNVSTLELGDSALYLCASTSSGGALFSSYNEQFFGPGTRLTVL.

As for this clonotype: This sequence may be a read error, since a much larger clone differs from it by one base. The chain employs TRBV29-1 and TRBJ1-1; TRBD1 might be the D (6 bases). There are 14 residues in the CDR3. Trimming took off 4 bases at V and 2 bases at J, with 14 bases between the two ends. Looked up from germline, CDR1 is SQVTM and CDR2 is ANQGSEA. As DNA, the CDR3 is TGCAGCGTTGCTCGGACAGACTTAAACACTGAAGCTTTCTTT. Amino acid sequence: CSVARTDLNTEAFF.

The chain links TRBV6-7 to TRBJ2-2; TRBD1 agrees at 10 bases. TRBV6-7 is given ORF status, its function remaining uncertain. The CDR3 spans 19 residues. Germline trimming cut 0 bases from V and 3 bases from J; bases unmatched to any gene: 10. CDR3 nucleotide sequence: TGTGCCAGCAGTTACTCGACTCCCCTGGGACAGGGGTACACCGGGGAGCTGTTTTTT. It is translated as CASSYSTPLGQGYTGELFF.

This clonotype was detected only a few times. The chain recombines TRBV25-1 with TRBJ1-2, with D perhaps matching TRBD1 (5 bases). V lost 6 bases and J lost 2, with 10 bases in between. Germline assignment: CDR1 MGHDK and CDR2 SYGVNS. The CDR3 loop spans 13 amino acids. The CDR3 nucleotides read TGTGCCAGCAGCCGGGGCCGAAACTATGGCTACACCTTC. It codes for CASSRGRNYGYTF.

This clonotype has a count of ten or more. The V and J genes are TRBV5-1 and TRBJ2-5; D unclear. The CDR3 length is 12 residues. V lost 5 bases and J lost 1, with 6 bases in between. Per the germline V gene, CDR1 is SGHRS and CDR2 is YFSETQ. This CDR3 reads CASSESQETQYF. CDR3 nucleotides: TGCGCCAGCAGTGAGAGCCAAGAGACCCAGTACTTC.

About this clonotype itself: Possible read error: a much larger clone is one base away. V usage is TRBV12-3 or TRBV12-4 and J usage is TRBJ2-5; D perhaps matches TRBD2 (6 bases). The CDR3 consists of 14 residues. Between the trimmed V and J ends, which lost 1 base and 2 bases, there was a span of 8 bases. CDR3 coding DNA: TGTGCCAGCAGTTTAGTAGCGGTACAAGAGACCCAGTACTTC. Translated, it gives CASSLVAVQETQYF.

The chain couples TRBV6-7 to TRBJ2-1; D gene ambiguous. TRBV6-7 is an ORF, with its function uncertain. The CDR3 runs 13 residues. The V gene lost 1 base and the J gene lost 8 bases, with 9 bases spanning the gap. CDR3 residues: CASSYLVGDEQFF. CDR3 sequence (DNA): TGTGCCAGCAGTTACTTGGTGGGTGATGAGCAGTTCTTC.

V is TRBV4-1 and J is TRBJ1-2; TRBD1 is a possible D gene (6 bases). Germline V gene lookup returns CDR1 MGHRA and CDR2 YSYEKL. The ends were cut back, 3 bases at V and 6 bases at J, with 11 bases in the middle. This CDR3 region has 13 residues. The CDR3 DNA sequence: TGCGCCAGCAGCCAGCAGGGGTGGGATGGCTACACCTTC. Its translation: CASSQQGWDGYTF.

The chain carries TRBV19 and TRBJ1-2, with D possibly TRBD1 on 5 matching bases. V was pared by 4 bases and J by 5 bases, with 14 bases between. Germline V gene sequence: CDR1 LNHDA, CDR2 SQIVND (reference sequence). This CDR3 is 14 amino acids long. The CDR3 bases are TGTGCCAGTAGTAGATCCGACAGCCAATATGGCTACACCTTC. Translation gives CASSRSDSQYGYTF. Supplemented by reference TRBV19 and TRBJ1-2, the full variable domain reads DGGITQSPKYLFRKEGQNVTLSCEQNLNHDAMYWYRQDPGQGLRLIYYSQIVNDFQKGDIAEGYSVSREKKESFPLTVTSAQKNPTAFYLCASSRSDSQYGYTFGSGTRLTVV.

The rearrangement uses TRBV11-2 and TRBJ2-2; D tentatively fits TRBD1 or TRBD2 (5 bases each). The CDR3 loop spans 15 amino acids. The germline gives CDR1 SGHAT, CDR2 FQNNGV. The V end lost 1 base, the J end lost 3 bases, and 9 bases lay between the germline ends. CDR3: CASSLGDRHTGELFF. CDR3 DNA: TGTGCCAGCAGCTTAGGGGACCGCCACACCGGGGAGCTGTTTTTT.